This T cell receptor beta chain was sequenced in a study of beta chain features in type 1 diabetes. This clone was counted between two and nine times. No antigen is known for it. Trimming left V 2 bases short and J 0 bases short, with 6 bases between. There are 14 residues in the CDR3. Germline CDR1 is SGHTA and CDR2 is FQGNSA. Study-level points and caveats: Shortening of TCRB CDR3s, moderate but significant, appeared in all four CD4+ subsets of Type 1 diabetes patients.

A heparinised blood draw that averaged around 100 mL was obtained once from each donor. CD45RO/CCR7/CD25/CD127/CD95/CD27 separated CD4+ naive, central memory, regulatory and stem cell-like memory cells by sorting. Purity of each sorted population was above 95%. What was sequenced were expressed TCRB transcripts, since all of the isolated RNA had been reverse transcribed. Assay: immunoSEQ multiplex PCR; the TCRdb copy retains only in-frame clones and omits some. Seen here are around 150,000 clones, roughly 9% observed once, and the top ten hold about 0.7%. Material for sequencing was central memory CD4+ T cells from blood. The TCR originated in a woman in her thirties with type 1 diabetes. The gene calls are TRBV7-2 and TRBJ2-3, with D hard to call. CDR3 residues: CASSLTPSTDTQYF. CDR3 DNA sequence: TGTGCCAGCAGCTTAACACCGAGCACAGATACGCAGTATTTT. The whole variable domain, filled in from reference TRBV7-2 and TRBJ2-3, reads GAGVSQSPSNKVTEKGKDVELRCDPISGHTALYWYRQSLGQGLEFLIYFQGNSAPDKSGLPSDRFSAERTGGSVSTLTIQRTQQEDSAVYLCASSLTPSTDTQYFGPGTRLTVL.